This TCR beta chain was recorded in a study of shared clonotypes between healthy human individuals. Across the whole study: In total, the donors were two women and a few men aged 18 to 49. General study points: The small donor group covered limited genetic and exposure diversity. A few donors shared about 4.8% of their naive CD4 clonotypes.

The authors divided CD4+ cells into CD45RA+ naive and CD45RA-negative memory subsets. Worth noting for this clone: Its antigen is as yet unknown.

Data came from immunoSEQ multiplex PCR; TCRdb stores just in-frame clones and leaves some out. The repertoire includes over a million clones, more than 95% of them detected once, and 1% to 1.5% sits in the top ten. This receptor was identified in a man aged 30-40 years in good health. Sequencing was done on a sample of naive CD4+ T cells sorted from blood. This sample's subset: CD45RA+ positively selected.

DNA for the CDR3: TGTGCCAGCAGTTTATTACGGGACCCCTACAATGAGCAGTTCTTC. This codes for CASSLLRDPYNEQFF. This sequence joins TRBV28 and TRBJ2-1; D may be TRBD1 or TRBD2 (5 bases each). V lost 1 base and J lost 2, with 9 bases in between. The CDR3 contains 15 residues. Germline CDR1 MDHEN, CDR2 SYDVKM. The entire variable domain, with the rest obtained from reference TRBV28 and TRBJ2-1, is as follows: DVKVTQSSRYLVKRTGEKVFLECVQDMDHENMFWYRQDPGLGLRLIYFSYDVKMKEKGDIPEGYSVSREKKERFSLILESASTNQTSMYLCASSLLRDPYNEQFFGPGTRLTVL.